The 4 T cell receptor beta chains listed next were all sequenced from one sample in a study of OX40 agonist ivuxolimab in advanced cancers. The assay was immunoSEQ multiplex PCR, and TCRdb's table has in-frame clones only and misses some. Of about 68,000 clones listed, roughly 82% were seen once; the top ten hold approximately 11%. The sample in question was CD4+ or CD8+ T cells sorted from blood, obtained in a trial of the OX40 agonist ivuxolimab. These receptor sequences come from an adult with an advanced solid tumor such as melanoma, head and neck, liver or kidney cancer.

This sequence joins TRBV2 and TRBJ2-3; 11 nucleotides agree with TRBD2. J lost 0 bases, V lost 5 bases, and 4 bases had no gene match. Germline lookup yields CDR1 SNHLY and CDR2 FYNNEI. The CDR3 spans 16 residues. CDR3 nucleotide sequence: TGTGCCAGCAGTCTAAGGACTAGCGGGAGCACAGATACGCAGTATTTT. The encoded protein is CASSLRTSGSTDTQYF.

The chain employs TRBV2 and TRBJ2-5; 7 bases are a match to TRBD1. This CDR3 has 12 amino acids. CDR1 is SNHLY and CDR2 is FYNNEI in the germline V gene. Trimming at V came to 8 bases and at J to 4 bases, leaving 4 bases not matched to a gene. The CDR3 region has the DNA TGTGCCAGCGGCCCAGGGGGAGAGACCCAGTACTTC. The encoded protein is CASGPGGETQYF.

This chain joins TRBV5-5 and TRBJ2-4; no clear D. Germline CDR1 reads SGHKS; CDR2 reads YYEKEE (reference sequence). There are 13 residues in the CDR3. V was shortened by 0 bases and J by 6 bases, with 7 bases between the two germline ends. Here the CDR3 DNA reads TGTGCCAGCAGCTTGGATCAGTTAAACATTCAGTACTTC. Translated: CASSLDQLNIQYF.

The table lists this clone with a count of one. This sequence joins TRBV5-4 and TRBJ2-2, with TRBD1 matching 7 bases. Looked up from germline, CDR1 is SGHNT and CDR2 is YYREEE (reference sequence). The CDR3 runs to 14 residues. Trimming at V came to 4 bases and at J to 2 bases, leaving 2 bases not matched to a gene. Here the CDR3 DNA reads TGTGCCAGCAGCCGGACAGGTAACACCGGGGAGCTGTTTTTT. Translated, it gives CASSRTGNTGELFF.